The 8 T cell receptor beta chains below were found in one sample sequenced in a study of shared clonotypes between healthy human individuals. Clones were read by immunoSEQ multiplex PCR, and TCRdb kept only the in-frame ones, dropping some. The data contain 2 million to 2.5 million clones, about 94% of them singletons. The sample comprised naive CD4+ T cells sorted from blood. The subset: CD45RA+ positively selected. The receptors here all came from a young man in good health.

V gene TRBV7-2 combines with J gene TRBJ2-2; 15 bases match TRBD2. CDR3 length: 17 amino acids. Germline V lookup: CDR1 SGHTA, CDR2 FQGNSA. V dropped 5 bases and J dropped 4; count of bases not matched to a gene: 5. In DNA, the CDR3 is TGTGCCAGCAGCCAGGGACTAGCGGGAGGATTCACCGGGGAGCTGTTTTTT. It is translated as CASSQGLAGGFTGELFF.

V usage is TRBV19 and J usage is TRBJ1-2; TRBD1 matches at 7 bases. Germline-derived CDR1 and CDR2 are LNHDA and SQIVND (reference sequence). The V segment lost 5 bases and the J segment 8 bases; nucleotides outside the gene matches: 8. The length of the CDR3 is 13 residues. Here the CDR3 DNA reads TGTGCCAGTAGTTTGGGACAGCTTCTCGGCTACACCTTC. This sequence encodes CASSLGQLLGYTF. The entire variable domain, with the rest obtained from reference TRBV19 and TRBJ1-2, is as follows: DGGITQSPKYLFRKEGQNVTLSCEQNLNHDAMYWYRQDPGQGLRLIYYSQIVNDFQKGDIAEGYSVSREKKESFPLTVTSAQKNPTAFYLCASSLGQLLGYTFGSGTRLTVV.

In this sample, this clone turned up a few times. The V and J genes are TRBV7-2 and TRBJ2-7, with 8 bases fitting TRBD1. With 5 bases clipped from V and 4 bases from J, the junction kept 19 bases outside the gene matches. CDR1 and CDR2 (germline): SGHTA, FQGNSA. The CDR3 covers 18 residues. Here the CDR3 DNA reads TGTGCCAGCAGCCCCAGATCCGGACAGGGTATAACTTTTTACGAGCAGTACTTC. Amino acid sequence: CASSPRSGQGITFYEQYF. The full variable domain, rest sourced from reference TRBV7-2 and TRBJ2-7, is GAGVSQSPSNKVTEKGKDVELRCDPISGHTALYWYRQSLGQGLEFLIYFQGNSAPDKSGLPSDRFSAERTGGSVSTLTIQRTQQEDSAVYLCASSPRSGQGITFYEQYFGPGTRLTVT.

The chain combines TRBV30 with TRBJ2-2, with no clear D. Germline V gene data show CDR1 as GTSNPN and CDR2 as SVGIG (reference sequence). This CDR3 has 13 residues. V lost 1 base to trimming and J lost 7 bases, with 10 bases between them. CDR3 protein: CAWSDFDGGELFF. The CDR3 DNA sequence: TGTGCCTGGAGTGACTTTGATGGCGGGGAGCTGTTTTTT.

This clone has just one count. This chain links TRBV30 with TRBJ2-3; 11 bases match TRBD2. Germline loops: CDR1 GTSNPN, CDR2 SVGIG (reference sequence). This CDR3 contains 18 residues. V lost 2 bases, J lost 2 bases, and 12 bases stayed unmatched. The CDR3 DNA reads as TGTGCCTGGAGTTTCAGCCGTACTAGCGGGGGAGTCACAGATACGCAGTATTTT. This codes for CAWSFSRTSGGVTDTQYF.

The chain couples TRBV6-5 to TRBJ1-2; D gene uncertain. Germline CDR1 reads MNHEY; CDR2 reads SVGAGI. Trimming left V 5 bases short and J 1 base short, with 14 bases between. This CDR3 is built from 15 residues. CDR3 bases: TGTGCCAGCAGTATTAGCGGCGGACTTAACTATGGCTACACCTTC. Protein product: CASSISGGLNYGYTF.

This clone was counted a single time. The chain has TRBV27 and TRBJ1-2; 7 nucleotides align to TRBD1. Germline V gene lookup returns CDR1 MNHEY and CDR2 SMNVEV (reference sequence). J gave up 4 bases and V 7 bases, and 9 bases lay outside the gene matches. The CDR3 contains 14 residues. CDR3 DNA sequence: TGTGCCAGCACCCGACAGGGATCCTCCTATGGCTACACCTTC. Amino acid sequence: CASTRQGSSYGYTF.

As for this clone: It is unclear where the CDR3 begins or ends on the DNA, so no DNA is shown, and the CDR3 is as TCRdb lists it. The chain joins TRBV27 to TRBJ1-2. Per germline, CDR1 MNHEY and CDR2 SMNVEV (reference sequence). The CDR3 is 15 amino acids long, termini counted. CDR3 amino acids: CASSSTLGRHKGYTF.